The clone carrying this T cell receptor beta chain turned up a few times. The authors seeded roughly 200,000 CFSE-labeled responder cells together with roughly 200,000 irradiated stimulator cells tagged with violet dye. The data were taken from a study of graft-versus-host responses after intestinal transplantation. Study background: Anti-thymocyte globulin induction preceded about 3 years of tacrolimus and steroid maintenance in all recipients. Study conclusions and caveats: Ileal or blood samples showed some GvH clones first, and such clones were also found in recipient marrow. Peak levels of circulating GvH clones tracked with early post-transplant HvG declines.

The V and J ends lost 5 bases and 1 base respectively, with 14 bases between them. The length of the CDR3 is 15 residues. CDR1 is SGHNT, CDR2 YENEEA, per germline. TCRdb's copy holds only in-frame clones and misses some; the assay was immunoSEQ multiplex PCR. The sample has about 14,000 clones; about a third are singletons. The receptor was derived from a human patient who received an intestinal transplant. Sequencing used alloreactive CD8+ T cells from a mixed lymphocyte reaction culture, obtained before intestinal transplant. The subset denotes: CFSE-low proliferating T cells sorted from approximately 6-day pre-transplant mixed lymphocyte reaction (GvH or HvG direction). The V and J genes are TRBV11-3 and TRBJ1-2; D might be TRBD1 (6 bases). In nucleotides, the CDR3 is TGTGCCAGCAGCGGACCGACAGGAGTTAACTATGGCTACACCTTC. The encoded protein is CASSGPTGVNYGYTF.